The sequence of this T cell receptor (beta chain) was determined in a study of cytomegalovirus exposure and HLA in healthy donors. The overall study: There were under 130 million unique TCR beta sequences, drawn from 200 million or so T cells, in an earlier analysis.

About this clone: Its antigen is not identified.

Findings and caveats of the study: As was reported, the classifier diagnosed cytomegalovirus status with high specificity and sensitivity.

The PCR used 60 Vbeta and 13 Jbeta primers. Clones were read by immunoSEQ multiplex PCR, and TCRdb kept only the in-frame ones, dropping some. The sample contains some 150,000 clones, 70% to 85% of which appear only once. The ends were cut back, 5 bases at V and 7 bases at J, with 11 bases in the middle. The CDR3 consists of 12 residues. Germline V lookup: CDR1 SGHTA, CDR2 FQGNSA. The TCR sequence derives from a woman aged 35 to 49 in good health and CMV-seronegative. The source material was PBMCs. This rearrangement joins TRBV7-2 to TRBJ1-2, with D unresolved. The CDR3, as DNA: TGTGCCAGCAGCCCGAGGACTGGTGGCTACACCTTC. Its translation is CASSPRTGGYTF.